Listed below are T cell receptor beta chains from one sample, sequenced in a study of cytomegalovirus exposure and HLA in healthy donors. Some clones are missing from TCRdb's copy, which holds only in-frame ones; the method was immunoSEQ multiplex PCR. The data show about 250,000 clones, about 90% seen once. Sequenced sample: PBMCs. Receptors were obtained from a young man in good health and CMV-seropositive. CDR3s include the opening cysteine and the closing phenylalanine or tryptophan. The D gene is left open where the match is weak. The size of a clone is reported for some rows only, either as once, few or many, or as a class for expanded clones.

size | J | D | V | DNA | CDR3
NA | TRBJ2-1 | NA | TRBV10-1 | TGCGCCACCCGACCGGGCGGAACGAAAGTGGGTGAGCAGTTCTTC | CATRPGGTKVGEQFF
NA | TRBJ2-2 | NA | TRBV5-1 | TGCGCCAGCAGCTCTACCGGGAGCCGTGCCGGGGAGCTGTTTTTT | CASSSTGSRAGELFF
NA | TRBJ1-1 | NA | TRBV5-1 | TGCGCCAGCAGCTTTGGGAGAGAGACTGAAGCTTTCTTT | CASSFGRETEAFF
few | TRBJ1-2 | NA | TRBV15 | TGTGCCACCAGCAGAGATTACACGGGGCAGATCTATGGCTACACCTTC | CATSRDYTGQIYGYTF
NA | TRBJ2-1 | TRBD1 | TRBV25-1 | TGTGCCAGCAGTGCCCGTCCCGGGACAGGGCTTGGTGAGCAGTTCTTC | CASSARPGTGLGEQFF
once | TRBJ1-1 | NA | TRBV6-6 | TGTGCCAGCAGTTACCGGGAAGGGGGAAACACTGAAGCTTTCTTT | CASSYREGGNTEAFF
NA | TRBJ2-7 | NA | TRBV25-1 | TGTGCCAGCAGTGAAAGTCTAGGCAGGACCTACGAGCAGTACTTC | CASSESLGRTYEQYF
few | TRBJ1-2 | NA | TRBV6-1 | TGTGCCAGCAGTGTACAGGACTATGGCTACACCTTC | CASSVQDYGYTF
NA | TRBJ1-1 | NA | TRBV7-9 | TGTGCCAGCAGCCGTCGGGGGATCGGGGCTGAAGCTTTCTTT | CASSRRGIGAEAFF
NA | TRBJ2-7 | TRBD1 | TRBV5-1 | TGCGCCAGCAGCTCAACAGGGGGCACCTACGAGCAGTACTTC | CASSSTGGTYEQYF
NA | TRBJ2-4 | TRBD2 | TRBV6-1 | TGTGCCAGCAGTGAACTAGCGGGGGCACAAGCCAAAAACATTCAGTACTTC | CASSELAGAQAKNIQYF
NA | TRBJ2-5 | TRBD2 | TRBV13 | TGTGCCAGCAGCTTGGCGGGGGGGGAGACCCAGTACTTC | CASSLAGGETQYF
NA | TRBJ1-2 | NA | TRBV11-2 | TGTGCCAGCAGCTTAGAACGGGGGCTTGGCTACACCTTC | CASSLERGLGYTF
NA | TRBJ1-2 | NA | TRBV16 | TGTGCCAGCAGCCAATTTCGGGACACCGCCTATGGCTACACCTTC | CASSQFRDTAYGYTF
NA | TRBJ2-3 | NA | TRBV27 | TGTGCCAGCAGCATGCTAGGGTCAGATACGCAGTATTTT | CASSMLGSDTQYF
many | TRBJ2-3 | TRBD2 | TRBV4-2 | TGTGCCAGCAGCCAAGATCCCCTAGCGGCTGGAGATACGCAGTATTTT | CASSQDPLAAGDTQYF
NA | TRBJ1-1 | TRBD1 | TRBV6-5 | TGTGCCAGCAGTTACGACAGGGGGAACACTGAAGCTTTCTTT | CASSYDRGNTEAFF
NA | TRBJ2-3 | TRBD1 | TRBV18 | TGTGCCAGCTCACCAGGGGAAGGGGGCGCAGATACGCAGTATTTT | CASSPGEGGADTQYF
NA | TRBJ2-1 | NA | TRBV7-8 | TGTGCCAGCAACAATGGACAGGGACGTAGGCGGGAGGAGCAGTTCTTC | CASNNGQGRRREEQFF
NA | TRBJ2-1 | NA | TRBV25-1 | TGTGCCAGCAGTGGCGATGGGGATGAGCAGTTCTTC | CASSGDGDEQFF
NA | TRBJ1-2 | TRBD1 | TRBV25-1 | TGTGCCAGCAGTGATTTGCAGGGGGAGTCTCATGGCTACACCTTC | CASSDLQGESHGYTF
NA | TRBJ1-2 | NA | TRBV11-2 | TGTGCCAGCAGCCCCATCTCCGTTTGGTATGGCTACACCTTC | CASSPISVWYGYTF
NA | TRBJ2-1 | TRBD2 | TRBV7-9 | TGTGCCAGCAGCTTAGCGCTGGCGGGAGTAAAGGACAATGAGCAGTTCTTC | CASSLALAGVKDNEQFF
NA | TRBJ2-4 | NA | TRBV15 | TGTGCCACCAGCAGCTATAACATTCAGTACTTC | CATSSYNIQYF
NA | TRBJ2-7 | TRBD1 | TRBV5-1 | TGCGCCAGCAGCTCAGAACATGGACAGGGAAACTCCTACGAGCAGTACTTC | CASSSEHGQGNSYEQYF
NA | TRBJ1-1 | NA | TRBV29-1 | TGCAGCGTTGAAGATTTCCAGGGATTGTTGAACACTGAAGCTTTCTTT | CSVEDFQGLLNTEAFF
NA | TRBJ2-1 | TRBD2 | TRBV5-1 | TGCGCCAGCAGCTTGTGGGGGACTAACTACAATGAGCAGTTCTTC | CASSLWGTNYNEQFF
NA | TRBJ1-3 | NA | TRBV27 | TGTGCCAGCAGTCCCCTTAATTCGGTTGGGGGCACTGGAAACACCATATATTTT | CASSPLNSVGGTGNTIYF
NA | TRBJ2-7 | NA | TRBV5-1 | TGCGCCAGCAGCCTCGCATACGAGCAGTACTTC | CASSLAYEQYF
NA | TRBJ2-1 | TRBD2 | TRBV27 | TGTGCCAGCAGTTTATCAGGCGGACTAGCAGCTTACAATGAGCAGTTCTTC | CASSLSGGLAAYNEQFF
NA | TRBJ1-1 | TRBD1 | TRBV11-3 | TGTGCCAGCAGTCACGGACAGGGGACTGAAGCTTTCTTT | CASSHGQGTEAFF
NA | TRBJ1-5 | NA | TRBV7-9 | TGTGCCAGCAGCAACAGCGGCAATCAGCCCCAGCATTTT | CASSNSGNQPQHF
NA | TRBJ1-1 | NA | TRBV30 | TGTGCCTGGCGGGGGAAGGTGAACACTGAAGCTTTCTTT | CAWRGKVNTEAFF
NA | TRBJ2-5 | TRBD2 | TRBV5-1 | TGCGCCAGCAGCTTGGTTAGCGGGAGTAAGGAGACCCAGTACTTC | CASSLVSGSKETQYF
NA | TRBJ1-4 | TRBD1 | TRBV2 | TGTGCCAGCAGCGACAGGGCGGCAGAAAAACTGTTTTTT | CASSDRAAEKLFF
NA | TRBJ2-1 | TRBD2 | TRBV4-1 | TGCGCCAGTAGCGGGAGGGCTCACAATGAGCAGTTCTTC | CASSGRAHNEQFF
NA | TRBJ2-7 | TRBD1 | TRBV7-6 | TGTGCCAGCAGCTTACAGGGACAGGGAATCTACGAGCAGTACTTC | CASSLQGQGIYEQYF
NA | TRBJ1-1 | TRBD1 | TRBV7-9 | TGTGCCAGCAGCTTACCCCGGACAGGCGGTAACACTGAAGCTTTCTTT | CASSLPRTGGNTEAFF
NA | TRBJ2-1 | TRBD1 | TRBV5-6 | TGTGCCAGCAGCCCTCGGCTAGGGGGCCATAATGAGCAGTTCTTC | CASSPRLGGHNEQFF
medium-sized | TRBJ1-1 | NA | TRBV19 | TGTGCCAGTAGTATAGGCAGGAACACTGAAGCTTTCTTT | CASSIGRNTEAFF
NA | TRBJ2-7 | TRBD2 | TRBV4-1 | TGCGCCAGCAGCCAAGATGCCGGGGGGAGGCCAGTTTACGAGCAGTACTTC | CASSQDAGGRPVYEQYF
NA | TRBJ1-4 | TRBD1 | TRBV5-1 | TGCGCCAGCAGCGTCGGACAGGGGAGGAATGAAAAACTGTTTTTT | CASSVGQGRNEKLFF
NA | TRBJ2-2 | TRBD1 | TRBV6-6 | TGTGCCAGCAGTTCCCAGAGGACAGGGAACACCGGGGAGCTGTTTTTT | CASSSQRTGNTGELFF
once | TRBJ2-1 | TRBD2 | TRBV13 | TGTGCCAGCAGCCGCGGGAGTAGCTCCTACAATGAGCAGTTCTTC | CASSRGSSSYNEQFF
NA | TRBJ1-2 | NA | TRBV6-6 | TGTGCCAGCAGACTAAGTAGTAACTATAACTATGGCTACACCTTC | CASRLSSNYNYGYTF
NA | TRBJ2-7 | NA | TRBV7-2 | TGTGCCAGCAGCTTAGCCAGGGTCCTGTACGAGCAGTACTTC | CASSLARVLYEQYF
NA | TRBJ2-5 | NA | TRBV29-1 | TGCAGCGTTGAAGATCAGGGCAGGCCGGGGGAGACCCAGTACTTC | CSVEDQGRPGETQYF
NA | TRBJ1-1 | NA | TRBV30 | TGTGCCTGGAGGGGACAACTGGTATCGTCCACTGAAGCTTTCTTT | CAWRGQLVSSTEAFF